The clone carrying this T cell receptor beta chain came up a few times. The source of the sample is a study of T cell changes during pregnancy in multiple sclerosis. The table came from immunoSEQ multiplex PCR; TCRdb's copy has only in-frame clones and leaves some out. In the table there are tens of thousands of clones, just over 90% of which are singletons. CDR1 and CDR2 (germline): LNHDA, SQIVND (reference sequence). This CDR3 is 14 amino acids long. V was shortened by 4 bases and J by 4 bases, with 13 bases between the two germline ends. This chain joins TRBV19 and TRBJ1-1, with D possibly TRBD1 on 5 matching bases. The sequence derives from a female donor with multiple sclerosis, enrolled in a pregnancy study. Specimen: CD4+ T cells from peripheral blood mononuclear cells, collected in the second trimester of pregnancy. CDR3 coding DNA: TGTGCCAGTAGTAAGACAGTCGTGACCACTGAAGCTTTCTTT. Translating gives CASSKTVVTTEAFF.